The clone carrying this TCR beta chain was counted between two and nine times. Trimming shortened V by 5 bases and J by 0 bases, and 20 bases separated the two germline ends. CDR1 and CDR2 (germline): SGHTA, FQGNSA. The CDR3 has 19 amino acids. This entry comes from a study of shared clonotypes between healthy human individuals. Some clones are missing from TCRdb's copy, which holds only in-frame ones; the method was immunoSEQ multiplex PCR. Of under 600,000 clones in the sample, about 98% are singletons; the top ten hold more than 0.3%. CD45RO-negative CD8 cells positively selected for CCR7 made up the naive population, which excluded terminally differentiated effector memory CD45RA+ cells.

The chain joins TRBV7-2 to TRBJ2-6; D not certain. The specimen was naive CD8+ T cells sorted from blood. The clonotype was recovered from a man aged 25 to 45 in good health. The CDR3 loop reads CASSLRVGIDSSGANVLTF. CDR3 DNA: TGTGCCAGCAGCCTAAGGGTAGGGATCGACTCCTCTGGGGCCAACGTCCTGACTTTC.